The clone carrying this T cell receptor beta chain turned up a few times. This sample is part of a study of T-cell reconstitution after alpha-beta-depleted transplantation in children. Germline loops: CDR1 ENHRY, CDR2 SYGVKD. Trimming took 10 bases from V and 3 from J, leaving 8 bases between them. The CDR3 is made up of 11 amino acids. Unique molecular identifiers were incorporated when the TCRbeta library was constructed. A single record per CDR3 protein comes from TCRdb applying MiXCR to the PCR reads. Of about half a million distinct CDR3 sequences in the sample, under 15% were seen once. The chain recombines TRBV10-3 with TRBJ2-3, with D possibly being TRBD2 (6 bases). This receptor was identified in a human donor who donated a stem cell graft to a child with combined immunodeficiency. Sequencing used PBMCs from the stem cell graft donor, obtained from the stem cell graft. CDR3 in amino acids: CATGVTDTQYF. CDR3 nucleotide sequence: TGTGCCACGGGGGTGACAGATACGCAGTATTTT.